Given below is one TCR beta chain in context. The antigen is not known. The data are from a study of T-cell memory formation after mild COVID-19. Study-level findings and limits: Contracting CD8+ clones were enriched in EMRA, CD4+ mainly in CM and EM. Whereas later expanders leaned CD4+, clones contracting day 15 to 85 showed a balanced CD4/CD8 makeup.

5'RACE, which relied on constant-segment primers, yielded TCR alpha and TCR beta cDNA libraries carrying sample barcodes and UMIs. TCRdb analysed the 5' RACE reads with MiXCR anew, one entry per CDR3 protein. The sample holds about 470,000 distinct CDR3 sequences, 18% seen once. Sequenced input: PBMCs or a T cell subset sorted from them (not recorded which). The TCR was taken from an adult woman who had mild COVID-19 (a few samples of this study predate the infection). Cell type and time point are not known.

CDR3: CSARDPDSYEQYF. In DNA, the CDR3 is TGCAGTGCTAGAGATCCCGACAGCTACGAGCAGTACTTC. The V call is TRBV20-1, the J call TRBJ2-7, with D possibly TRBD1 on 5 matching bases. CDR3 size: 13 residues. The V gene's germline CDR1 is DFQATT and CDR2 SNEGSKA (reference sequence). V was cut by 0 bases and J by 3 bases, with 9 bases left in between.